The 4 T cell receptor beta chains given below trace back to one sample, sequenced in a study of type 1 regulatory T cells. A single record per CDR3 protein comes from TCRdb applying MiXCR to the reads. The sample holds 60,000 to 80,000 distinct CDR3 sequences, 50% to 70% seen once. These receptors' antigens are unknown. The specimen was cultured T cells, either the whole culture or a sorted T cell fraction (not recorded which). Sample subset: Tr1-enriched cell product generated in vitro against host alloantigens. The source of these receptors is a human donor in good health.

The chain couples TRBV20-1 to TRBJ1-6; 7 nucleotides agree with TRBD1. Germline loops: CDR1 DFQATT, CDR2 SNEGSKA (reference sequence). This CDR3 has 14 residues. V shed 3 bases, J shed 5 bases, and the junction held 4 bases outside the gene matches. CDR3 residues: CSARKDRNNSPLHF. The CDR3 DNA sequence: TGCAGTGCTAGGAAGGACAGGAATAATTCACCCCTCCACTTT.

V is TRBV20-1 and J is TRBJ2-7, with TRBD2 as a possible D gene (6 bases). Germline V gene data show CDR1 as DFQATT and CDR2 as SNEGSKA (reference sequence). CDR3 size: 12 residues. V was shortened by 6 bases and J by 0 bases, with 9 bases between the two germline ends. The CDR3 reads CSAEGNSYEQYF. CDR3 sequence (DNA): TGCAGTGCGGAGGGGAACTCCTACGAGCAGTACTTC.

The chain couples TRBV7-6 to TRBJ2-1; tentative D call: TRBD2 (5 bases). Between the trimmed V and J ends, which lost 9 bases and 5 bases, there was a span of 17 bases. Germline V gene data show CDR1 as SGHVS and CDR2 as FNYEAQ. This CDR3 has 14 residues. CDR3 in amino acids: CASTLGLANNEQFF. The DNA of the CDR3 is TGTGCCAGTACTTTAGGACTTGCGAACAATGAGCAGTTCTTC. The full variable domain, in which reference TRBV7-6 and TRBJ2-1 provide the parts outside the CDR3, is GAGVSQSPRYKVTKRGQDVALRCDPISGHVSLYWYRQALGQGPEFLTYFNYEAQQDKSGLPNDRFSAERPEGSISTLTIQRTEQRDSAMYRCASTLGLANNEQFFGPGTRLTVL.

The rearrangement joins TRBV11-3 to TRBJ2-7; TRBD2 might be the D (6 bases). V was cut by 0 bases and J by 7 bases, with 13 bases left in between. CDR3 length: 14 amino acids. The germline V gene has CDR1 SGHNT and CDR2 YENEEA. The CDR3 DNA sequence: TGTGCCAGCAGCTTAGAACTCCTACGGGGGGAGCAGTACTTC. Translating gives CASSLELLRGEQYF.